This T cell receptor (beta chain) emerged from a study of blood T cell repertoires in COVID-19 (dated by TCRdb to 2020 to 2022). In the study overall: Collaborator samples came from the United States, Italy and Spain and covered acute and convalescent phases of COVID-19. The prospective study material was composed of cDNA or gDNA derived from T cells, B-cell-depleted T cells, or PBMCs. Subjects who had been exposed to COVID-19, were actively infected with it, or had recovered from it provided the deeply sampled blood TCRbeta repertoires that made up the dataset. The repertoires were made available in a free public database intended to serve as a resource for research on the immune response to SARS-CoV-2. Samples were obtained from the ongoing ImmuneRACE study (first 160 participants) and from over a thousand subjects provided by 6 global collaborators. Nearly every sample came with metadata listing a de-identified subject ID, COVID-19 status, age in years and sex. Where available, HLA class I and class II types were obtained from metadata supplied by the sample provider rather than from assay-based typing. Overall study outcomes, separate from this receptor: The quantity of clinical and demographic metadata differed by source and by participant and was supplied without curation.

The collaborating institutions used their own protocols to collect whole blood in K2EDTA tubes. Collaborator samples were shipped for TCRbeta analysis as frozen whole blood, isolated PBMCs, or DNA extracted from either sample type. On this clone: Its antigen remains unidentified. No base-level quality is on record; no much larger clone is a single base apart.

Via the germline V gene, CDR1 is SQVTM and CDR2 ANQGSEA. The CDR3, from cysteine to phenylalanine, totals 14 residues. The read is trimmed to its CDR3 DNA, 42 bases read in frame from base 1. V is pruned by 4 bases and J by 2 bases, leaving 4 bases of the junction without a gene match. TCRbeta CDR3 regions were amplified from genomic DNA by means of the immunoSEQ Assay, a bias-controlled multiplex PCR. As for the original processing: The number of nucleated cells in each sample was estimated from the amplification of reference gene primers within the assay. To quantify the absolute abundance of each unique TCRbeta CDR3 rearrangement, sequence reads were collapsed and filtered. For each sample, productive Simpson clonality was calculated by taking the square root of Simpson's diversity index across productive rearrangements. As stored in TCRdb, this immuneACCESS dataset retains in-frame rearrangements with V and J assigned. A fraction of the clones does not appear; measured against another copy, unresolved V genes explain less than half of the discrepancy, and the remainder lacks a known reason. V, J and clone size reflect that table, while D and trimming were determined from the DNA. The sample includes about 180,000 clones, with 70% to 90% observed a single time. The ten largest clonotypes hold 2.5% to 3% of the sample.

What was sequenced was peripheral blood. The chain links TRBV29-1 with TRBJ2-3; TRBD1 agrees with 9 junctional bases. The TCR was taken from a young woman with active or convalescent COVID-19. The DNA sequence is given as TGCAGCGTTGGTGACAGGGGGTACACAGATACGCAGTATTTT. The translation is CSVGDRGYTDTQYF.